Listed below are T cell receptor beta chains from one sample, sequenced in a study of T-cell reconstitution after alpha-beta-depleted transplantation in children. MiXCR, applied by TCRdb to the PCR reads, yields one record per CDR3 protein. In the table there are about 260,000 distinct CDR3 sequences, under 14% of which are singletons. Sequencing used peripheral blood, obtained 180 days after TCRalphabeta/CD19-depleted stem cell transplant. The receptor source for this set is a male patient aged 2 to 9 who had a stem cell transplant for chronic granulomatous disease, so the T cells may come from the graft donor. Both conserved end residues are trimmed from each CDR3. A D gene is named only where the DNA matches it firmly.

CDR3 protein | J gene | D gene | V gene
ASSSLWDFQTQY | TRBJ2-5 | NA | TRBV12-3/TRBV12-4
SAKTGNNEQY | TRBJ2-7 | TRBD1 | TRBV20-1
ASDTWAARGGETQY | TRBJ2-5 | NA | TRBV2
ASSFRPSTALGETQY | TRBJ2-5 | NA | TRBV28
ASSQGRSSYGYT | TRBJ1-2 | NA | TRBV3-1
ASSYRGFSHEQY | TRBJ2-7 | NA | TRBV6-2/TRBV6-3
ASSGRTGTYEQY | TRBJ2-7 | TRBD1 | TRBV5-1
ASSLLRDPEGTQY | TRBJ2-5 | NA | TRBV28
SANRGPYEQY | TRBJ2-7 | TRBD1 | TRBV20-1
ASSPGSGVPLDEQY | TRBJ2-7 | TRBD2 | TRBV18
SARDDPTGELF | TRBJ2-2 | NA | TRBV20-1
ASSSTSSLEAF | TRBJ1-1 | NA | TRBV16
SASQLAWTATQY | TRBJ2-5 | NA | TRBV20-1
ASSQEAFARGEQF | TRBJ2-1 | NA | TRBV4-2
ASSPVTGVGGIGELF | TRBJ2-2 | TRBD1 | TRBV7-2
ASSLVRDFTDTQY | TRBJ2-3 | NA | TRBV7-6
ASSSPGQLTYEQY | TRBJ2-7 | TRBD1 | TRBV7-9
AISELPTPSGSFYEQY | TRBJ2-7 | TRBD2 | TRBV10-3
ASSQDSGGSYNEQF | TRBJ2-1 | TRBD2 | TRBV4-1
ASSLWGGNTEAF | TRBJ1-1 | NA | TRBV5-1
SARRSGAGNTIY | TRBJ1-3 | NA | TRBV20-1
ASSHTGVLAKNIQY | TRBJ2-4 | NA | TRBV2
ATSRDAPFYEQY | TRBJ2-7 | NA | TRBV15
SVLLAGAENEQF | TRBJ2-1 | TRBD2 | TRBV29-1
ASSQDLGQGTFNEQF | TRBJ2-1 | NA | TRBV4-1
ASSPQVAKNIQY | TRBJ2-4 | NA | TRBV12-3/TRBV12-4
ASSEFTVTIY | TRBJ1-3 | NA | TRBV25-1
ASSLIDRKNTEAF | TRBJ1-1 | NA | TRBV6-5
ASSPSGWDPGLELYEQY | TRBJ2-7 | NA | TRBV11-1
ASGGGIGNADTQY | TRBJ2-3 | NA | TRBV11-1
SATLAGVRIETQY | TRBJ2-5 | TRBD2 | TRBV20-1
ATRPGFQETQY | TRBJ2-5 | NA | TRBV10-3
ASSGHYEQY | TRBJ2-7 | NA | TRBV25-1
ASSLLTGWGTGELF | TRBJ2-2 | NA | TRBV12-3/TRBV12-4
ASSPLPRTGIYEQF | TRBJ2-1 | NA | TRBV7-9
ASSLAEAF | TRBJ1-1 | NA | TRBV7-9
ASSSVLAGVGGETQY | TRBJ2-5 | TRBD2 | TRBV12-3/TRBV12-4
ASSLWDRELRPGNTIY | TRBJ1-3 | TRBD1 | TRBV5-1
SASPGRAGETQY | TRBJ2-5 | TRBD2 | TRBV20-1
SVGLAGVGETQY | TRBJ2-5 | TRBD2 | TRBV29-1
SARSPDLRLNTEAF | TRBJ1-1 | NA | TRBV20-1
ASSQAVAASTDTQY | TRBJ2-3 | NA | TRBV3-1
ASQAGTASYEQY | TRBJ2-7 | TRBD1 | TRBV7-8
ASSLVQGSYNEQF | TRBJ2-1 | NA | TRBV7-8
ASSRTRGFYEQY | TRBJ2-7 | NA | TRBV7-6
ATPPIGNTEAF | TRBJ1-1 | NA | TRBV28
ASSRGDYGYT | TRBJ1-2 | NA | TRBV12-3/TRBV12-4
ASRRTGYFSPLH | TRBJ1-6 | TRBD1 | TRBV12-3/TRBV12-4
ASSAPIGGELF | TRBJ2-2 | NA | TRBV9
SVGSGSGSYEQY | TRBJ2-7 | TRBD2 | TRBV29-1
ASSLDGKETQY | TRBJ2-5 | NA | TRBV5-1
ASSQEGREPKDEQF | TRBJ2-1 | NA | TRBV3-1
ASSHPRESSYEQY | TRBJ2-7 | NA | TRBV6-5
ASSLGPGQNTEAF | TRBJ1-1 | NA | TRBV7-8
ASSFKQALDEQY | TRBJ2-7 | NA | TRBV28
ASSPGVRPHPSRTLH | TRBJ1-6 | NA | TRBV28